This TCR beta chain was found in a study of blood T cell repertoires in COVID-19. There are 14 residues in the CDR3. V dropped 0 bases and J dropped 8; count of bases not matched to a gene: 3. Germline CDR1 reads SQVTM; CDR2 reads ANQGSEA. Sequenced by immunoSEQ multiplex PCR; TCRdb stores in-frame clones only, minus some. Among about 150,000 clones listed, about nine tenths were seen once. The sequencing input was peripheral blood. This sequence joins TRBV29-1 and TRBJ1-4, with 10 bases fitting TRBD1. The receptor's source is a woman aged 60-70 years with active or convalescent COVID-19. The CDR3 nucleotides are TGCAGCGTTGAAGAAGGGACAGGGGACGAAAAACTGTTTTTT. Its protein is CSVEEGTGDEKLFF.